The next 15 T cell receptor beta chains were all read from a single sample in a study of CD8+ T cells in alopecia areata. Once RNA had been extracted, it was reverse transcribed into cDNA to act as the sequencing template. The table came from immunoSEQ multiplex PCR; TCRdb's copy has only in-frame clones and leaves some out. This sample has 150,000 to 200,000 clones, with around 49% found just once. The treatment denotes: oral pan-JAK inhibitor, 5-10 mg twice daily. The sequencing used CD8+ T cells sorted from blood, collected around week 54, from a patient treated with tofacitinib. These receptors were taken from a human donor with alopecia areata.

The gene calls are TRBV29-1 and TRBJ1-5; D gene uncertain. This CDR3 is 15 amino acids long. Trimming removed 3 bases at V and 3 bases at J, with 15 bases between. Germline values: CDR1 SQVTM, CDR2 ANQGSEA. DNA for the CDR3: TGCAGCGTTGACCTCACTGGGAGGTTCAATCAGCCCCAGCATTTT. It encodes CSVDLTGRFNQPQHF.

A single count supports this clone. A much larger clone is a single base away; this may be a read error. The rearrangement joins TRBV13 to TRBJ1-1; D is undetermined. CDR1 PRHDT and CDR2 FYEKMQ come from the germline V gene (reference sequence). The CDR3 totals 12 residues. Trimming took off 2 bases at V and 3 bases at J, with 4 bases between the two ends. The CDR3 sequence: CASSLQDTEAFF. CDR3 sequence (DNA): TGTGCCAGCAGCTTACAGGACACTGAAGCTTTCTTT.

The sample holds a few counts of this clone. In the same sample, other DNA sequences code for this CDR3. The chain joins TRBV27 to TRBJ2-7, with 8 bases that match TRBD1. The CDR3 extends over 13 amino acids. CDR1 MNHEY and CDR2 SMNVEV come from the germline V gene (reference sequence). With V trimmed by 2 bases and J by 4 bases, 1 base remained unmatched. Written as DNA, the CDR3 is TGTGCCAGCAGTTTAGACAGGGGTTACGAGCAGTACTTC. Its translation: CASSLDRGYEQYF.

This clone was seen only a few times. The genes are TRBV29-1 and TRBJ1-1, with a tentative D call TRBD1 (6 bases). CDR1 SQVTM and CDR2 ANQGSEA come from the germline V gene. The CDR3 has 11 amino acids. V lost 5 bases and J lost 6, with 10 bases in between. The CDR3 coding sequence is TGCAGCGTTCAAGGGGGGGCTGAAGCTTTCTTT. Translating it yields CSVQGGAEAFF.

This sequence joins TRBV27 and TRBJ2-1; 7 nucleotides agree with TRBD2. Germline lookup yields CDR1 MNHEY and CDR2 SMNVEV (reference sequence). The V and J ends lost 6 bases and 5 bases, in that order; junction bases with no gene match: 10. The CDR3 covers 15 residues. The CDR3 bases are TGTGCCAGCAGCCTCTGGCGGGGGATACACAATGAGCAGTTCTTC. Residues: CASSLWRGIHNEQFF.

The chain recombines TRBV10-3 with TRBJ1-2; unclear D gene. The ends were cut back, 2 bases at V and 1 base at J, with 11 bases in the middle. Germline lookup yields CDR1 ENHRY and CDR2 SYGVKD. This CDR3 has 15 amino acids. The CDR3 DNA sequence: TGTGCCATCAGTGAGGAAGCCGTATTTAACTATGGCTACACCTTC. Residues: CAISEEAVFNYGYTF.

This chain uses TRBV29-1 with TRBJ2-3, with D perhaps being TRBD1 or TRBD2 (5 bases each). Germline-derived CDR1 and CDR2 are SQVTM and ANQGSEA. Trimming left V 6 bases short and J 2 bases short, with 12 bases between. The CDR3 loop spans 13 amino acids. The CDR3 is CSVGDGYTDTQYF. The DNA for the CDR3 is TGCAGCGTCGGGGACGGATACACAGATACGCAGTATTTT.

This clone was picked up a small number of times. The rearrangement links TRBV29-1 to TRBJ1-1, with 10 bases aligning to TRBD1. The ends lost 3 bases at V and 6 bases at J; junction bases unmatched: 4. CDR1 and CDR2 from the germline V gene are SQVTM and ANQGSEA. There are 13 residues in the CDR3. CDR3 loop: CSVEGQGSAEAFF. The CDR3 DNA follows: TGCAGCGTTGAGGGACAGGGGAGCGCTGAAGCTTTCTTT.

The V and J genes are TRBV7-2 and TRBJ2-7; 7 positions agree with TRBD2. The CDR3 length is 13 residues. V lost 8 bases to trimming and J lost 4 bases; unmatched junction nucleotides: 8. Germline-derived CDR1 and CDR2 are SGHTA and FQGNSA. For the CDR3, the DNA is TGTGCCAGCTCGGGGGGTGCCCCATACGAGCAGTACTTC. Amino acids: CASSGGAPYEQYF.

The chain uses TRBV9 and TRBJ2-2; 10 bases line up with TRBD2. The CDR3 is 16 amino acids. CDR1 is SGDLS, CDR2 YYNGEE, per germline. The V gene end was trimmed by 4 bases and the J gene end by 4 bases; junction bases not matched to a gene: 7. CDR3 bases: TGTGCCAGCAGCCCCCAAGCGGGGGGGGGCACCGGGGAGCTGTTTTTT. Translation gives CASSPQAGGGTGELFF.

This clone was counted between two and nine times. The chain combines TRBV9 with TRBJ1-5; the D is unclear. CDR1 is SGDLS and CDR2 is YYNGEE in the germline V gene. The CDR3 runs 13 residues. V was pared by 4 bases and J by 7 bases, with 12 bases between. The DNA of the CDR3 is TGTGCCAGCAGCCCGGGAGGCGAGCAGCCCCAGCATTTT. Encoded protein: CASSPGGEQPQHF.

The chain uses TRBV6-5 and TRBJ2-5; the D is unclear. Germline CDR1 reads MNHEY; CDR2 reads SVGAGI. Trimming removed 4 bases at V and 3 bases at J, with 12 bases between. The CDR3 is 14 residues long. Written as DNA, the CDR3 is TGTGCCAGCAGTTCCCCCCGAGAGAAAGAGACCCAGTACTTC. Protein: CASSSPREKETQYF.

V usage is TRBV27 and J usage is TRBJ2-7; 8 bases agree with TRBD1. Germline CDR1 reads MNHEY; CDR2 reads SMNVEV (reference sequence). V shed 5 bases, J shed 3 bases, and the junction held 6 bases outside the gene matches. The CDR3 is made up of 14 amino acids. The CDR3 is CASSGRTGSYEQYF. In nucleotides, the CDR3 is TGTGCCAGCAGTGGGCGGACAGGGAGCTACGAGCAGTACTTC.

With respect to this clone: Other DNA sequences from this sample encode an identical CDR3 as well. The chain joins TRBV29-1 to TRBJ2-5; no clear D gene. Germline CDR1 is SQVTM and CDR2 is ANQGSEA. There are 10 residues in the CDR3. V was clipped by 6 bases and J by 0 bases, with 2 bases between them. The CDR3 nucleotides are TGCAGCGTGGACCAAGAGACCCAGTACTTC. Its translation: CSVDQETQYF. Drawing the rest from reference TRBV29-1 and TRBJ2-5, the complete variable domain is SAVISQKPSRDICQRGTSLTIQCQVDSQVTMMFWYRQQPGQSLTLIATANQGSEATYESGFVIDKFPISRPNLTFSTLTVSNMSPEDSSIYLCSVDQETQYFGPGTRLLVL.

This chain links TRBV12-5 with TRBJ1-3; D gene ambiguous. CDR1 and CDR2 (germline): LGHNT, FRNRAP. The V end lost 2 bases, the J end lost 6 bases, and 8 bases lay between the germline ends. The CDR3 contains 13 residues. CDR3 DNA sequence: TGTGCTAGTGGTTTGAACGTGGAAAACACCATATATTTT. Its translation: CASGLNVENTIYF.